This TCR beta chain was observed in a study of blood T cells in healthy people across ages. Next came a second PCR, run for roughly 6 to 11 cycles, which used a sample-barcoded 5' primer along with a J-beta primer mix. TCRdb re-analysed the 5' RACE reads in MiXCR, keeping a single row per CDR3 protein. This sample has fewer than 900,000 distinct CDR3 sequences, with roughly 34% found just once. This clonotype has only one observation. The CDR3 consists of 15 residues. V was pared by 0 bases and J by 4 bases, with 15 bases between. CDR1 is DFQATT, CDR2 SNEGSKA, per germline (reference sequence). This receptor was taken from a man between 18 and 29 years old in good health. The chain uses TRBV20-1 and TRBJ1-1; D is uncertain. Sequences were obtained from blood. In DNA form, the CDR3 reads TGCAGTGCTAGAGATCGTCCAGCTGCGATCACTGAAGCTTTCTTT. Its protein product is CSARDRPAAITEAFF.